This T cell receptor (beta chain) is drawn from a study of blood T cell repertoires in COVID-19. About the study: Sites in the United States, Italy and Spain provided acute and convalescent COVID-19 samples. The cDNA or gDNA used as material had been derived from T cells, B-cell-depleted T cells, or PBMCs.

In the authors' methods: Amplification with reference gene primers provided the estimates of nucleated cell counts. Assay: immunoSEQ multiplex PCR; the TCRdb copy retains only in-frame clones and omits some. D and trimming come from the DNA, and the V and J calls and clone size come from that table. This table has approximately 350,000 clones, 80% to 90% appearing once. The CDR3 spans 13 residues. V was trimmed by 3 bases and J by 4 bases, leaving 9 bases between them. Germline V CDR1 and CDR2: LNHDA, SQIVND (reference sequence). This clone was seen just once. V is TRBV19 and J is TRBJ1-2; D gene unclear. Sequencing used peripheral blood. The TCR was taken from a man in his forties or fifties with acute or convalescent COVID-19. The CDR3 coding sequence is TGTGCCAGTAGTATGACGGGAGTCTATGGCTACACCTTC. Translation gives CASSMTGVYGYTF.